This T cell receptor beta chain was obtained from a study of blood T cell repertoires in COVID-19. Authors' processing steps: Amplifying reference gene primers gave estimates of nucleated cell counts. The repertoire was sequenced with immunoSEQ multiplex PCR; TCRdb's copy has only in-frame clones and lacks some. The D gene and trimming were derived from the DNA, and the V and J assignments and clone size from that table. The sample lists fewer than 100,000 clones, roughly 88% seen once, with around 40% in the top ten. Trimming took off 8 bases at V and 6 bases at J, with 14 bases between the two ends. Germline CDR1 and CDR2: SEHNR and FQNEAQ (reference sequence). The CDR3 length is 12 residues.

Sequences were obtained from peripheral blood. The chain is built from TRBV7-9 and TRBJ2-7; D perhaps matches TRBD2 (5 bases). This TCR derives from a human donor in a cohort sampled during active COVID-19. The CDR3 protein is CASGTGNGEQYF. The CDR3 coding sequence is TGTGCCAGCGGAACGGGGAACGGCGAGCAGTACTTC.